This T cell receptor (beta chain) was sequenced during a study of cytomegalovirus exposure and HLA in healthy donors. Study outcomes and limitations: In a later analysis, V- and J-gene trimming of beta chains associated with a DCLRE1C missense variant, replicated independently.

Points on this clone: Its cognate antigen is unknown.

PCR involved 60 Vbeta and 13 Jbeta primers. TCRdb's copy holds only in-frame clones and misses some; the assay was immunoSEQ multiplex PCR. The sample yields around 170,000 clones, approximately 75% seen once. The sequence came from a girl aged 5-17 years in good health and CMV-seronegative. Sequencing used PBMCs.

CDR3 loop: CASSDRGLTEAFF. The CDR3, as DNA: TGTGCCAGCAGTGATCGGGGTCTCACTGAAGCTTTCTTT. The V call is TRBV6-1, the J call TRBJ1-1, with D hard to call. Deletions cut 3 bases from V and 4 bases from J, with 9 bases between. The CDR3 is 13 amino acids. The germline CDR1 and CDR2 sequences are MNHNS and SASEGT.